This T cell receptor (beta chain) was sequenced for a study of T cells in Graves' hyperthyroidism and ophthalmopathy. The PBMCs studied were ones that came from 10 ml fresh peripheral blood. V gave up 2 bases and J gave up 0 bases, with 8 bases separating them. CDR1 is SGHVS, CDR2 FQNEAQ, per germline. This CDR3 spans 14 amino acids. RNA transcripts served as the template for amplifying TCR beta CDR3 regions. Primed by the HTBI set, a first-round RT-PCR was run on the TCR CDR3. TCRdb re-called the multiplex PCR reads with MiXCR, one entry per CDR3 protein. The table includes hundreds of thousands of distinct CDR3 sequences, less than 15% detected once.

This clonotype was obtained from a woman aged 18-29 years with Graves' hyperthyroidism. V and J are TRBV7-8 and TRBJ2-7; D remains unclear. What was sequenced was blood. Here the CDR3 reads CASSLTRSSYEQYF. In DNA, the CDR3 is TGTGCCAGCAGCTTAACGAGGAGCTCCTACGAGCAGTACTTC.